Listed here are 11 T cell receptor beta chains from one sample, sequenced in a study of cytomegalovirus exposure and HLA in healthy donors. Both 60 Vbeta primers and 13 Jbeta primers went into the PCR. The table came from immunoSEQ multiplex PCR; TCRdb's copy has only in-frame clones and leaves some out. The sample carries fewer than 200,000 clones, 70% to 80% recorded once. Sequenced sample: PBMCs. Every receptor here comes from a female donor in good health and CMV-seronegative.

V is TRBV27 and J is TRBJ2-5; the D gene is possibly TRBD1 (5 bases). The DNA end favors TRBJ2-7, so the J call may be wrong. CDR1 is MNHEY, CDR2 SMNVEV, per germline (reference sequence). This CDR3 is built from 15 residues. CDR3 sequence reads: CASSLTGHITYEQYF. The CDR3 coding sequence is TGTGCCAGCAGTTTAACCGGACACATCACCTACGAGCAGTACTTC.

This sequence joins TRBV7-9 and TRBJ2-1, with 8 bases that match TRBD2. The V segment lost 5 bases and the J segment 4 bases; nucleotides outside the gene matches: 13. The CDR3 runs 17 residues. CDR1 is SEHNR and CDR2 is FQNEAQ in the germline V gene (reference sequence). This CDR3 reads CASSPGRIAGTYNEQFF. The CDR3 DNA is TGTGCCAGCAGCCCAGGTCGAATAGCGGGGACGTACAATGAGCAGTTCTTC.

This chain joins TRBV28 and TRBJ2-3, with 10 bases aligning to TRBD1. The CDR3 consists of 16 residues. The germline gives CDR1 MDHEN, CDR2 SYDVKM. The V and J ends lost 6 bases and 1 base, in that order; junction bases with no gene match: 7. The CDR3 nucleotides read TGTGCCAGCAGGACAGGGGGCGCTGAGGGCACAGATACGCAGTATTTT. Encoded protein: CASRTGGAEGTDTQYF.

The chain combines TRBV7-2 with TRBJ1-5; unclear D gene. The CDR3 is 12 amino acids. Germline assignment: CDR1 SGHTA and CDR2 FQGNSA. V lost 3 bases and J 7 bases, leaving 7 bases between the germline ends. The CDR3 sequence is CASSFRQQPQHF. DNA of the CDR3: TGTGCCAGCAGCTTCAGGCAGCAGCCCCAGCATTTT.

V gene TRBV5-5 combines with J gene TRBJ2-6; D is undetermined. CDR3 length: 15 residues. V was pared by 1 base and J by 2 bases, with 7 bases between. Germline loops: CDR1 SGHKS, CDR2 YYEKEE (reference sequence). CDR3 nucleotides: TGTGCCAGCAGCTTGATCGCTACTGGGGCCAACGTCCTGACTTTC. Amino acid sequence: CASSLIATGANVLTF.

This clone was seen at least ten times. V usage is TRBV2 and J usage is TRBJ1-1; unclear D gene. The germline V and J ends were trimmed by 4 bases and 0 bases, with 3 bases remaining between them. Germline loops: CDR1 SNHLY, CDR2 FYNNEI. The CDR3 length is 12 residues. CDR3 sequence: CASSVMNTEAFF. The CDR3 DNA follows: TGTGCCAGCAGTGTAATGAACACTGAAGCTTTCTTT.

The CDR3 sequence is CASKPQGASGNTIYF. DNA of the CDR3: TGTGCCAGCAAACCACAGGGGGCTTCCGGAAACACCATATATTTT. The chain combines TRBV6-5 with TRBJ1-3; 9 positions agree with TRBD1. CDR3 length: 15 residues. Germline-derived CDR1 and CDR2 are MNHEY and SVGAGI. Germline trimming cut 7 bases from V and 4 bases from J; bases unmatched to any gene: 8.

In DNA, the CDR3 is TGTGCCAGCAGCTTACTGGCAGGGGTGAACACTGAAGCTTTCTTT. It translates to CASSLLAGVNTEAFF. The V gene is TRBV7-9, the J gene TRBJ1-1; weak D call: TRBD1 (6 bases). V gave up 2 bases and J gave up 0 bases, with 10 bases separating them. This CDR3 has 15 amino acids. From germline, CDR1 is SEHNR and CDR2 FQNEAQ (reference sequence).

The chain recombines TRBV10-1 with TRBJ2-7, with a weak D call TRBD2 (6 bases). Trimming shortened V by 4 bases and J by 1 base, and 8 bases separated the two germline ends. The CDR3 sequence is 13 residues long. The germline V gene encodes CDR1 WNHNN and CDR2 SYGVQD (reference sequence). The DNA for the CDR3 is TGCGCCAGCAGTGGACGGGGGTCCTACGAGCAGTACTTC. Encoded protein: CASSGRGSYEQYF.

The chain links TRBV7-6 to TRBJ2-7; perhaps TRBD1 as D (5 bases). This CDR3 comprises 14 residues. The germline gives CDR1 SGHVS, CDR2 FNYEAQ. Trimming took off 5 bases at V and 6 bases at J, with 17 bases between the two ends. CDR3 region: CASSTRLGQGEQYF. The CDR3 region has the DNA TGTGCCAGCAGCACCCGTTTGGGGCAAGGCGAGCAGTACTTC.

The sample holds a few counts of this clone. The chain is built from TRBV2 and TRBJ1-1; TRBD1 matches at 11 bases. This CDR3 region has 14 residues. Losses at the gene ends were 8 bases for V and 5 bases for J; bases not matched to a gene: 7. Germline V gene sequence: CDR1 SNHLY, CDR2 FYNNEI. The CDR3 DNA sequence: TGTGCCAGCGGGTCGGACAGGGGGCTTACTGAAGCTTTCTTT. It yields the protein CASGSDRGLTEAFF.